There are a few counts of the clone carrying this TCR beta chain. The CDR3 contains 14 residues. Germline assignment: CDR1 MDHEN and CDR2 SYDVKM. V lost 4 bases to trimming and J lost 7 bases, with 16 bases between them. Treatment meaning: randomized to nivolumab then ipilimumab (arm A) or the reverse (arm B). The data belong to a study of sequential checkpoint blockade in melanoma. Here immunoSEQ multiplex PCR was the method, and the copy in TCRdb shows in-frame clones only, minus some. The data show some 18,000 clones, approximately 26% seen once. The TCR originated in a human donor with melanoma. The starting material was tumor tissue (inferred from file names), obtained from a patient given nivolumab and ipilimumab in sequence. The chain carries TRBV28 and TRBJ1-2; D is perhaps TRBD1 (6 bases). The CDR3 region is CASSCPGGECGYTF. The CDR3 DNA follows: TGTGCCAGCAGTTGTCCCGGGGGCGAATGTGGCTACACCTTC.